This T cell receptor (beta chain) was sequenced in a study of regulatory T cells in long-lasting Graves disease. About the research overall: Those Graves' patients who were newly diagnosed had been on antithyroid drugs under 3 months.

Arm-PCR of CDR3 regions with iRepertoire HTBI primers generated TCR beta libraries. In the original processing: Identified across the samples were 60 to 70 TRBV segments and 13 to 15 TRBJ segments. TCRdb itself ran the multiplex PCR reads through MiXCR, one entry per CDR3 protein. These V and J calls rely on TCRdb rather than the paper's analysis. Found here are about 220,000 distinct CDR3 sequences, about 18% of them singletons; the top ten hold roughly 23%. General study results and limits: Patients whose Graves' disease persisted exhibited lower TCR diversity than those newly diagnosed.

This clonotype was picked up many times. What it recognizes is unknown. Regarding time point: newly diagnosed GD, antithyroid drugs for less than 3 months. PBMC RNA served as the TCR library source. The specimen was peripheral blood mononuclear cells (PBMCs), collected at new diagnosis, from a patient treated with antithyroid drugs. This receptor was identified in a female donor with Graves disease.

The DNA for the CDR3 is TGCAGCGCTGAGCGGGAGACCCAGTACTTC. It encodes CSAERETQYF. V is TRBV29-1 and J is TRBJ2-5; D is perhaps TRBD2 (5 bases). Trimming took off 7 bases at V and 5 bases at J, with 8 bases between the two ends. CDR3 length equals 10 residues. Germline CDR1 reads SQVTM; CDR2 reads ANQGSEA.